In its sample, the clone carrying this T cell receptor beta chain was seen once. The data were obtained in a study of cytomegalovirus exposure and HLA in healthy donors. CDR1 and CDR2 from the germline V gene are MRHNA and SNTAGT. Between the trimmed V and J ends, which lost 5 bases and 5 bases, there was a span of 11 bases. This CDR3 is 13 amino acids long. The PCR contained 60 Vbeta and 13 Jbeta primers. Clones were sequenced by immunoSEQ multiplex PCR, and TCRdb holds only the in-frame ones, with some missing. The data hold 200,000 or so clones, with 80% to 85% observed a single time. Input material: PBMCs. The TCR comes from a woman under 30 in good health and CMV-seropositive. This chain joins TRBV6-4 and TRBJ2-3; no firm D call. The CDR3 nucleotides read TGTGCCAGCAGTTATCTTACGGGAGATACGCAGTATTTT. Protein sequence: CASSYLTGDTQYF.